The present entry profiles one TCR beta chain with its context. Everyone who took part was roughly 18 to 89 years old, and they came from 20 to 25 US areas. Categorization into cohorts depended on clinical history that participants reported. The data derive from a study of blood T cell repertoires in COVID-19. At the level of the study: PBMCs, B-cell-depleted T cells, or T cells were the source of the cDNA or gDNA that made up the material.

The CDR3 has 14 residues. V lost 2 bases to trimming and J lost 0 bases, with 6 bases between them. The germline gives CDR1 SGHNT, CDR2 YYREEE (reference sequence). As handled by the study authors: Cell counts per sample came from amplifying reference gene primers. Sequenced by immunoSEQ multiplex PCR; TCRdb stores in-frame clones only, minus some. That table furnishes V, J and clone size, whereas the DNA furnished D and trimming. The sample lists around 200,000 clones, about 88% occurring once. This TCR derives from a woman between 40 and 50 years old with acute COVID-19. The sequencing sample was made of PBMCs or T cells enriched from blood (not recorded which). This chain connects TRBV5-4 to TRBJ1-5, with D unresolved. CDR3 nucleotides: TGTGCCAGCAGCTTTGGAGGTAGCAATCAGCCCCAGCATTTT. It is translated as CASSFGGSNQPQHF.